This T cell receptor beta chain originates from a study of T cells in Graves' hyperthyroidism and ophthalmopathy. Study-wide points: Among clonotypes expanded in thyroid above 0.001, most were also found in blood.

This clonotype appeared many times. Its antigen is undetermined. Germline CDR1 is DFQATT and CDR2 is SNEGSKA (reference sequence). The V and J ends lost 3 bases and 6 bases, in that order; junction bases with no gene match: 5. The CDR3 sequence is 13 residues long. TCR beta CDR3 region amplification was performed from RNA transcripts. HTBI primers drove first-round RT-PCR of the TCR CDR3. Each CDR3 protein gets one entry after TCRdb re-called the multiplex PCR reads with MiXCR. The sample has about 760,000 distinct CDR3 sequences, 35% seen once. The sequence was collected from a woman aged 40-49 years with Graves' hyperthyroidism. Sequenced input: blood. V and J are TRBV20-1 and TRBJ1-2; TRBD1 agrees at 9 bases. The CDR3: CSARATGGNGYTF. The CDR3 coding sequence is TGCAGTGCTAGGGCGACAGGGGGAAATGGCTACACCTTC.